The present TCR beta chain was sequenced within a study of cytomegalovirus exposure and HLA in healthy donors. Overall study: Ancestry clustering placed 81% of roughly 410 genotyped donors in the Caucasian-associated cluster. Study-wide results and limits: In a later analysis, HLA-associated TCR beta chains were more clonally expanded than equally common others.

The PCR contained 60 Vbeta and 13 Jbeta primers. Only in-frame clones appear in the TCRdb table, and some are missing; sequencing was by immunoSEQ multiplex PCR. The data contain 150,000 to 200,000 clones, about 80% of them singletons. A note on this clone: The antigen is not known.

Germline-derived CDR1 and CDR2 are SNHLY and FYNNEI. V lost 5 bases and J lost 4; bases outside the gene matches: 3. CDR3 length: 14 amino acids. The source material was PBMCs. The sequence derives from a woman aged 25 to 39 in good health and CMV-seropositive. The rearrangement joins TRBV2 to TRBJ1-5; 9 bases match TRBD1. The CDR3 region is CASSTQGANQPQHF. The CDR3 DNA is TGTGCCAGCAGTACACAGGGGGCTAATCAGCCCCAGCATTTT.